This TCR beta chain was profiled in a study of blood T cell repertoires in COVID-19. CDR1 and CDR2 from the germline V gene are MNHNY and SVGAGI (reference sequence). With V trimmed by 4 bases and J by 4 bases, 9 bases remained unmatched. The CDR3 length is 15 residues. Authors' analysis steps: Amplification with reference gene primers provided the estimates of nucleated cell counts. Profiling relied on immunoSEQ multiplex PCR, and the TCRdb table lists in-frame clones only, not all of them. For V, J and clone size, that table is used; D and trimming come from the DNA. This repertoire shows 95,000 to 150,000 clones, approximately 87% found once; its top ten account for approximately 2.3%.

This clonotype was obtained from a woman aged 45-65 years with acute or convalescent COVID-19. The chain joins TRBV6-6 to TRBJ1-1; 7 nucleotides match TRBD1. The sample taken for sequencing was peripheral blood. CDR3: CASSSTGDSSTEAFF. The CDR3 nucleotides are TGTGCCAGCAGTTCTACAGGGGACTCGAGCACTGAAGCTTTCTTT.